The 28 T cell receptor beta chains below all came from one sample that was sequenced in a study of T cells in Graves' hyperthyroidism and ophthalmopathy. TCR beta CDR3 regions were amplified from RNA. TCR CDR3 regions were first amplified by RT-PCR with HTBI primers. TCRdb re-called the multiplex PCR reads with MiXCR, one entry per CDR3 protein. The table has about 250,000 distinct CDR3 sequences, approximately 25% seen once; the top ten hold roughly 35%. The sequencing input was blood. Source of these receptors: a woman in her forties with Graves' ophthalmopathy.

This clonotype showed up many times. CDR3 bases: TGTGCCAGCAGCGGCCGGGTGGGAGAGACCCAGTACTTC. Its protein is CASSGRVGETQYF. This chain connects TRBV7-9 to TRBJ2-5; D remains ambiguous. The CDR3 consists of 13 residues. Trimming pared 5 bases from V and 4 bases from J, leaving 11 bases between. Germline CDR1 and CDR2: SEHNR and FQNEAQ (reference sequence).

The J gene is TRBJ2-5, the V gene TRBV20-1, with a tentative D call TRBD1 (6 bases). Germline lookup yields CDR1 DFQATT and CDR2 SNEGSKA (reference sequence). V was trimmed by 5 bases and J by 4 bases, leaving 23 bases between them. The CDR3 contains 16 residues. The CDR3 DNA reads as TGCAGTGCTCCCATCCGCCCCGACAGGACGGGAGAGACCCAGTACTTC. Residues: CSAPIRPDRTGETQYF.

This rearrangement joins TRBV6-2 or TRBV6-3 to TRBJ2-7; 7 bases align to TRBD2. The CDR3 is 14 residues long. CDR1 MNHEY and CDR2 SVGEGT come from the germline V gene. Losses at the gene ends were 2 bases for V and 2 bases for J; bases not matched to a gene: 3. CDR3 DNA: TGTGCCAGCAGTTACCCCAGCGGGACCTACGAGCAGTACTTC. Its translation is CASSYPSGTYEQYF.

As regards this clonotype: A junction boundary mismatches the germline segment, possibly from a read error. The chain uses TRBV3-1 and TRBJ2-7, with 11 nucleotides matching TRBD2. The CDR3 extends over 15 amino acids. CDR1 and CDR2 (germline): LGHDT, YNNKEL (reference sequence). The DNA of the CDR3 is TGTGCCAACAGCCCTGGGACTAGCGGATCCTACGAGCAGTACTTC. It translates to CANSPGTSGSYEQYF.

This clonotype was counted at least ten times. V usage is TRBV24-1 and J usage is TRBJ1-5; the D gene is possibly TRBD1 (5 bases). This CDR3 region has 13 residues. Germline CDR1 KGHDR, CDR2 SFDVKD. With 6 bases removed from V and 2 bases from J, the gap between germline ends came to 7 bases. The CDR3 protein is CATSRDGNQPQHF. The CDR3 nucleotides are TGTGCCACCAGTCGGGACGGCAATCAGCCCCAGCATTTT.

This clonotype was seen repeatedly, ten times or more. The rearrangement uses TRBV12-3 or TRBV12-4 and TRBJ2-7; D not certain. This CDR3 contains 12 residues. V was trimmed by 2 bases and J by 7 bases, leaving 9 bases between them. CDR3 nucleotide sequence: TGTGCCAGCAGTTTATCGCACGGAGAGCAGTACTTC. Translating gives CASSLSHGEQYF.

At least ten counts were recorded for this clonotype. The rearrangement joins TRBV6-2 or TRBV6-3 to TRBJ2-1, with 9 positions matching TRBD1. Germline loops: CDR1 MNHEY, CDR2 SVGEGT. After removal of 3 bases from V and 8 bases from J, the junction contained 20 bases not matched to a gene. There are 19 residues in the CDR3. The CDR3 region is CASSYLAGLRDRVIDEQFF. CDR3 DNA sequence: TGTGCCAGCAGTTATCTTGCGGGGTTGCGGGACAGGGTAATCGATGAGCAGTTCTTC.

This clonotype was observed many times. V gene TRBV9 combines with J gene TRBJ2-2, with unresolved D. The CDR3 totals 13 residues. In germline, CDR1 is SGDLS, CDR2 YYNGEE. V lost 0 bases, J lost 8 bases, and 8 bases lay in between. Here the CDR3 reads CASSVVGVGELFF. In DNA form, the CDR3 reads TGTGCCAGCAGCGTAGTGGGCGTGGGGGAGCTGTTTTTT.

This clonotype was seen only a few times. The chain recombines TRBV27 with TRBJ2-7; TRBD1 might be the D (6 bases). V shed 2 bases and J shed 2 bases, with 10 bases lying between them. The germline V gene encodes CDR1 MNHEY and CDR2 SMNVEV (reference sequence). The CDR3 has 14 amino acids. The DNA of the CDR3 is TGTGCCAGCAGTTTAAACAGGGCCACCTACGAGCAGTACTTC. This sequence encodes CASSLNRATYEQYF.

This clonotype was observed at least ten times. Here the CDR3 reads CSALLGNPYEQYF. The CDR3 DNA reads TGCAGTGCTCTTCTTGGCAATCCCTACGAGCAGTACTTC. The V gene is TRBV20-1, the J gene TRBJ2-7; D remains ambiguous. Trimming removed 5 bases from V and 2 bases from J, with 13 bases in between. CDR1 and CDR2 from the germline V gene are DFQATT and SNEGSKA (reference sequence). The length of the CDR3 is 13 residues.

The chain uses TRBV19 and TRBJ1-5; 7 bases fit TRBD1. V gave up 6 bases and J gave up 2 bases; unmatched junction bases: 10. Germline values: CDR1 LNHDA, CDR2 SQIVND (reference sequence). The CDR3 totals 16 residues. The CDR3 protein is CASRHPGGRGNQPQHF. CDR3 bases: TGTGCCAGTAGACATCCAGGGGGGCGAGGCAATCAGCCCCAGCATTTT.

This clonotype was seen ten or more times. The chain uses TRBV28 and TRBJ1-5; TRBD1 matches 9 bases. J lost 2 bases, V lost 2 bases, and 4 bases had no gene match. The CDR3 contains 16 residues. The germline CDR1 and CDR2 sequences are MDHEN and SYDVKM. CDR3 in DNA: TGTGCCAGCAGTTTACCTACAGGGGGCGGCAATCAGCCCCAGCATTTT. It is translated as CASSLPTGGGNQPQHF. Full variable domain (remainder filled in from reference TRBV28 and TRBJ1-5): DVKVTQSSRYLVKRTGEKVFLECVQDMDHENMFWYRQDPGLGLRLIYFSYDVKMKEKGDIPEGYSVSREKKERFSLILESASTNQTSMYLCASSLPTGGGNQPQHFGDGTRLSIL.

There are many counts of this clonotype. The J gene is TRBJ2-2, the V gene TRBV29-1; TRBD1 aligns across 8 bases. The CDR3 sequence is 15 residues long. V gave up 3 bases and J gave up 7 bases; unmatched junction bases: 10. Germline values: CDR1 SQVTM, CDR2 ANQGSEA. The CDR3 spells CSVDPGQGKGGELFF. The DNA of the CDR3 is TGCAGCGTTGATCCCGGACAGGGAAAGGGCGGGGAGCTGTTTTTT.

The table lists this clonotype with many counts. This sequence joins TRBV28 and TRBJ1-1, with D possibly being TRBD1 (5 bases). The CDR3 is 14 amino acids. Germline-derived CDR1 and CDR2 are MDHEN and SYDVKM. V lost 8 bases, J lost 3 bases, and 16 bases lay in between. The CDR3 protein is CASSFGGAHTEAFF. The CDR3, as DNA: TGTGCCAGCTCCTTCGGTGGGGCCCACACTGAAGCTTTCTTT. The variable domain in full, with the rest retrieved from reference TRBV28 and TRBJ1-1, is DVKVTQSSRYLVKRTGEKVFLECVQDMDHENMFWYRQDPGLGLRLIYFSYDVKMKEKGDIPEGYSVSREKKERFSLILESASTNQTSMYLCASSFGGAHTEAFFGQGTRLTVV.

The table lists this clonotype with many counts. The chain links TRBV28 to TRBJ1-5; perhaps TRBD1 as D (5 bases). The V end lost 5 bases, the J end lost 5 bases, and 19 bases lay between the germline ends. Germline CDR1 reads MDHEN; CDR2 reads SYDVKM. The CDR3 has 16 amino acids. This chain's CDR3 is CASSGSAGGGDQPQHF. The CDR3 DNA reads TGTGCCAGCAGTGGTTCGGCGGGAGGAGGGGATCAGCCCCAGCATTTT.

The sample holds a few counts of this clonotype. The rearrangement links TRBV11-2 to TRBJ2-2, with D perhaps TRBD1 (5 bases). This CDR3 spans 14 amino acids. The germline CDR1 and CDR2 sequences are SGHAT and FQNNGV. Trimming stripped 5 bases from V and 2 bases from J, with 9 bases between. The CDR3 loop is CASSDGHNTGELFF. Here the CDR3 DNA reads TGTGCCAGCAGCGACGGACATAACACCGGGGAGCTGTTTTTT.

This clonotype was counted once. The chain combines TRBV28 with TRBJ2-5; 7 bases are a match to TRBD2. The V gene end was trimmed by 10 bases and the J gene end by 4 bases; junction bases not matched to a gene: 12. Germline CDR1 is MDHEN and CDR2 is SYDVKM. The CDR3 has 14 amino acids. The CDR3 DNA follows: TGTGCCATCTCCACACTAGCGAGAGGAGAGACCCAGTACTTC. This gives the protein CAISTLARGETQYF.

About this clonotype itself: A much larger clone lies a single base off, so this may be a read error. The V and J genes are TRBV28 and TRBJ1-6, with a weak D call TRBD1 (6 bases). V gave up 10 bases and J gave up 10 bases, with 26 bases separating them. Per the germline V gene, CDR1 is MDHEN and CDR2 is SYDVKM. The CDR3 has 16 amino acids. In DNA, the CDR3 is TGTGCCATCAGCCTCACCCGGACAGCCGTCGGGTCACCCCTCCACTTT. This codes for CAISLTRTAVGSPLHF.

This clonotype was seen many times. This chain links TRBV5-1 with TRBJ2-7, with D possibly being TRBD2 (6 bases). V was clipped by 0 bases and J by 7 bases, with 17 bases between them. Germline-derived CDR1 and CDR2 are SGHRS and YFSETQ. The CDR3 contains 15 residues. CDR3 in amino acids: CASSLEVLDAGEQYF. DNA for the CDR3: TGCGCCAGCAGCTTGGAGGTTCTGGACGCGGGGGAGCAGTACTTC.

This clonotype has ten or more counts. The genes are TRBV6-5 and TRBJ2-2; 7 bases are a match to TRBD2. Germline CDR1 and CDR2: MNHEY and SVGAGI. The length of the CDR3 is 14 residues. V trimming: 7 bases; J trimming: 7 bases; junction bases outside the gene matches: 9. The CDR3 coding sequence is TGTGCCAGCATTTGGGGGAGGGCCGACGGGGAGCTGTTTTTT. This sequence encodes CASIWGRADGELFF.

This clonotype was seen a few times. This chain uses TRBV9 with TRBJ1-6; D unclear. V lost 4 bases and J 7 bases, leaving 12 bases between the germline ends. CDR1 SGDLS and CDR2 YYNGEE come from the germline V gene. The CDR3 sequence is 14 residues long. The chain's CDR3 is CASSNGGPNSPLHF. CDR3 bases: TGTGCCAGCAGCAACGGAGGTCCAAATTCACCCCTCCACTTT.

This clonotype was counted at least ten times. Here the CDR3 DNA reads TGTGCCAGCAGCGTACCTAGCGGGAGCGCTAACAATGAGCAGTTCTTC. Translating gives CASSVPSGSANNEQFF. The rearrangement joins TRBV11-1 to TRBJ2-1, with 10 positions matching TRBD2. The germline V gene encodes CDR1 SGHAT and CDR2 FQDESV (reference sequence). CDR3 length equals 16 residues. Trimming took 5 bases from V and 5 from J; bases not matched to a gene: 9.

In its sample, this clonotype was seen once. V usage is TRBV20-1 and J usage is TRBJ1-2; 8 nucleotides align to TRBD1. Germline assignment: CDR1 DFQATT and CDR2 SNEGSKA (reference sequence). With V trimmed by 3 bases and J by 0 bases, 3 bases remained unmatched. This CDR3 contains 14 residues. The CDR3 sequence is CSARRQGTNYGYTF. The CDR3 bases are TGCAGTGCTAGGCGACAGGGGACTAACTATGGCTACACCTTC.

This clonotype has more than one count but fewer than ten. The chain is built from TRBV2 and TRBJ2-5; TRBD2 matches at 9 bases. This CDR3 has 15 residues. The junction had 6 bases not matched to a gene; V was cut back by 2 bases and J by 5 bases. Per the germline V gene, CDR1 is SNHLY and CDR2 is FYNNEI. The CDR3 reads CASSEPSGGRETQYF. CDR3 sequence (DNA): TGTGCCAGCAGTGAACCCAGCGGGGGGCGGGAGACCCAGTACTTC.

In regard to this clonotype: This may come from a read error, since a much larger clone is one base off. Given the absence of the conserved phenylalanine or tryptophan at the CDR3 end, a read error is likely. The chain combines TRBV7-8 with TRBJ2-7; 7 bases fit TRBD2. The V segment lost 5 bases and the J segment 3 bases; nucleotides outside the gene matches: 10. Per the germline V gene, CDR1 is SGHVS and CDR2 is FQNEAQ. This CDR3 is 15 amino acids long. The CDR3 here is CASSAAGPLVYEQYI. CDR3 nucleotide sequence: TGTGCCAGCAGCGCAGCGGGACCGCTAGTCTACGAGCAGTACATC.

This clonotype was recorded at least ten times. The rearrangement links TRBV15 to TRBJ1-2; D uncertain. The CDR3 is 15 amino acids. Germline V lookup: CDR1 LNHNV, CDR2 YYDKDF (reference sequence). Trimming left V 0 bases short and J 4 bases short, with 12 bases between. The CDR3 protein is CATSRERGSSYGYTF. Here the CDR3 DNA reads TGTGCCACCAGCAGAGAGAGAGGCAGCTCCTATGGCTACACCTTC.

This clonotype was detected many times. The chain uses TRBV19 and TRBJ2-7, with 11 bases matching TRBD2. Per the germline V gene, CDR1 is LNHDA and CDR2 is SQIVND (reference sequence). CDR3 length equals 13 residues. The V and J ends lost 8 bases and 7 bases, in that order; junction bases with no gene match: 7. This CDR3 is CASQLAGEGEQYF. CDR3 DNA sequence: TGTGCCAGTCAACTAGCGGGAGAAGGGGAGCAGTACTTC.

The gene calls are TRBV24-1 and TRBJ2-5, with no clear D. With 9 bases removed from V and 4 bases from J, the gap between germline ends came to 14 bases. The CDR3 sequence is 13 residues long. Germline values: CDR1 KGHDR, CDR2 SFDVKD. CDR3 in DNA: TGTGCCACCGGGTGGGGAAGTACAGAGACCCAGTACTTC. Residues: CATGWGSTETQYF.